These 32 T cell receptor beta chains originate from one sample sequenced in a study of CD8 T cells in Susac syndrome. RNA was extracted with the RNeasy kit, and a quantity of 0.5 to 1 ug was reverse transcribed using random hexamers. MiXCR was run by TCRdb on the immunoSEQ multiplex PCR reads, yielding one entry per CDR3 protein. The sample shows over 150,000 distinct CDR3 sequences, about 95% of them seen only once. Sequenced sample: CD4+ T cells from PBMCs. Receptors were obtained from a human donor with Susac syndrome.

This chain connects TRBV29-1 to TRBJ2-7; 7 nucleotides align to TRBD1. Germline V gene data show CDR1 as SQVTM and CDR2 as ANQGSEA. This CDR3 is built from 15 residues. J gave up 3 bases and V 0 bases, and 8 bases lay outside the gene matches. CDR3 nucleotide sequence: TGCAGCGTTGAAGATAACTCACAGGGGATCTACGAGCAGTACTTC. This codes for CSVEDNSQGIYEQYF.

CDR3 DNA: TGTGCCAGCAGTTACGCGGGAGGGGGTGAGCAGTTCTTC. Translated, it gives CASSYAGGGEQFF. The V gene is TRBV6-2 or TRBV6-3, the J gene TRBJ2-1; the match to TRBD2 covers 9 bases. CDR1 is MNHEY and CDR2 is SVGEGT in the germline V gene. The trim removed 2 bases at V and 9 bases at J, leaving 2 bases unmatched. This CDR3 is built from 13 residues.

The chain uses TRBV20-1 and TRBJ2-3, with 11 positions matching TRBD2. The CDR3 is made up of 16 amino acids. V was pared by 3 bases and J by 2 bases, with 7 bases of the junction left unmatched. Per the germline V gene, CDR1 is DFQATT and CDR2 is SNEGSKA (reference sequence). The CDR3 region has the DNA TGCAGTGCTAGGAGACTAGCGGGGAACTACACAGATACGCAGTATTTT. It encodes CSARRLAGNYTDTQYF.

Only a few counts were recorded for this clonotype. This rearrangement joins TRBV11-2 to TRBJ2-1, with TRBD2 identical over 16 bases. Germline CDR1 and CDR2: SGHAT and FQNNGV. The CDR3 length is 16 residues. V lost 3 bases to trimming and J lost 4 bases; unmatched junction nucleotides: 0. The DNA of the CDR3 is TGTGCCAGCAGCTTGGGACTAGCGGGAGGGTACAATGAGCAGTTCTTC. Its protein product is CASSLGLAGGYNEQFF.

In its sample, this clonotype was seen once. The V gene is TRBV28, the J gene TRBJ2-6; 10 positions match TRBD1. The CDR3 totals 14 residues. Germline V CDR1 and CDR2: MDHEN, SYDVKM. The CDR3 protein is CVTGTGAGANVLTF. The CDR3 DNA reads TGTGTCACGGGGACAGGGGCTGGGGCCAACGTCCTGACTTTC.

CDR3 in DNA: TGTGCCTGGCGTGGATCTTGGGGGAAACCGACCACCTACGAGCAGTACTTC. Protein sequence: CAWRGSWGKPTTYEQYF. The chain joins TRBV30 to TRBJ2-7; possibly TRBD1 or TRBD2 for D (5 bases each). Trimming cost V 5 bases and J 2 bases, with 25 bases left between them. This CDR3 comprises 17 residues. Germline loops: CDR1 GTSNPN, CDR2 SVGIG (reference sequence).

This chain connects TRBV7-2 to TRBJ1-1; unclear D gene. The germline CDR1 and CDR2 sequences are SGHTA and FQGNSA. This CDR3 has 13 residues. V lost 1 base and J 4 bases, leaving 7 bases between the germline ends. The CDR3 DNA is TGTGCCAGCAGCTTAGGCGAGGGCACTGAAGCTTTCTTT. Its translation is CASSLGEGTEAFF.

The gene calls are TRBV7-2 and TRBJ2-5; a possible D gene is TRBD2 (6 bases). V dropped 3 bases and J dropped 4 bases, with 21 bases sitting between them. The germline CDR1 and CDR2 sequences are SGHTA and FQGNSA. This CDR3 comprises 17 residues. The CDR3 loop reads CASSLVGSVGLRETQYF. The CDR3 DNA reads as TGTGCCAGCAGCTTGGTCGGGAGCGTTGGGTTAAGAGAGACCCAGTACTTC. The full variable domain, its missing parts supplied by reference TRBV7-2 and TRBJ2-5, is GAGVSQSPSNKVTEKGKDVELRCDPISGHTALYWYRQSLGQGLEFLIYFQGNSAPDKSGLPSDRFSAERTGGSVSTLTIQRTQQEDSAVYLCASSLVGSVGLRETQYFGPGTRLLVL.

This CDR3 is CASGTRDTQYF. In DNA form, the CDR3 reads TGTGCCAGCGGGACCCGCGATACGCAGTATTTT. This chain links TRBV2 with TRBJ2-3; either TRBD1 or TRBD2 may fit D (5 bases each). V gave up 8 bases and J gave up 6 bases, with 9 bases separating them. The CDR3 sequence is 11 residues long. Germline assignment: CDR1 SNHLY and CDR2 FYNNEI.

V gene TRBV7-2 combines with J gene TRBJ2-4; 10 bases align to TRBD2. CDR1 and CDR2 from the germline V gene are SGHTA and FQGNSA. The V and J ends lost 6 bases and 0 bases, in that order; junction bases with no gene match: 8. The CDR3 spans 17 residues. In DNA, the CDR3 is TGTGCCAGCAGTCCCGCTAGCGGGGGATTAGCCAAAAACATTCAGTACTTC. Translated, it gives CASSPASGGLAKNIQYF.

V gene TRBV10-3 combines with J gene TRBJ1-1; D is unresolved. V lost 3 bases to trimming and J lost 0 bases, with 11 bases between them. Germline CDR1 ENHRY, CDR2 SYGVKD. The CDR3 is made up of 15 amino acids. The DNA of the CDR3 is TGTGCCATCAGTGATGTTGGATCGGTGAACACTGAAGCTTTCTTT. Translation gives CAISDVGSVNTEAFF.

This sequence joins TRBV21-1 and TRBJ2-2; the table's D gene call, TRBD2, was not cross checked with the DNA. TRBV21-1 has pseudogene status. The CDR3 has 14 residues. CDR3 sequence reads: CASPASRHTGELFF. The CDR3, as DNA: TGTGCCAGCCCGGCCTCCAGACACACCGGGGAGCTGTTTTTT.

The chain is built from TRBV7-9 and TRBJ2-7, with D possibly TRBD2 on 6 matching bases. The CDR3 has 15 amino acids. Trimming removed 5 bases from V and 6 bases from J, with 20 bases in between. Germline lookup yields CDR1 SEHNR and CDR2 FQNEAQ (reference sequence). This chain's CDR3 is CASSPRRGPPGEQYF. CDR3 sequence (DNA): TGTGCCAGCAGCCCCCGGAGGGGACCCCCTGGCGAGCAGTACTTC.

In this sample, this clonotype turned up once. The chain joins TRBV20-1 to TRBJ2-5, with TRBD1 identical over 8 bases. The CDR3 consists of 15 residues. V gave up 3 bases and J gave up 3 bases; unmatched junction bases: 9. Per the germline V gene, CDR1 is DFQATT and CDR2 is SNEGSKA (reference sequence). The chain's CDR3 is CSASSPRGREETQYF. The DNA for the CDR3 is TGCAGTGCTAGTAGCCCCAGGGGGCGCGAAGAGACCCAGTACTTC.

V usage is TRBV29-1 and J usage is TRBJ2-3; the D is unclear. Germline CDR1 SQVTM, CDR2 ANQGSEA. Trimming pared 0 bases from V and 1 base from J, leaving 8 bases between. The CDR3 extends over 14 amino acids. DNA of the CDR3: TGCAGCGTTGAAGATTGGGCCCGCACAGATACGCAGTATTTT. Translation gives CSVEDWARTDTQYF.

The chain carries TRBV20-1 and TRBJ2-7; D gene ambiguous. The V and J ends lost 4 bases and 0 bases respectively, with 13 bases between them. Germline V gene data show CDR1 as DFQATT and CDR2 as SNEGSKA (reference sequence). This CDR3 is 14 amino acids long. CDR3 in DNA: TGCAGTGCTACCTCGACCCGGATCTCCTACGAGCAGTACTTC. Its protein is CSATSTRISYEQYF.

This chain links TRBV2 with TRBJ2-6; perhaps TRBD2 as D (5 bases). Trimming stripped 2 bases from V and 1 base from J, with 12 bases between. Germline-derived CDR1 and CDR2 are SNHLY and FYNNEI. The CDR3 is made up of 17 amino acids. The CDR3 DNA reads TGTGCCAGCAGTGAACGGGGTTTTCAGTCTGGGGCCAACGTCCTGACTTTC. Encoded protein: CASSERGFQSGANVLTF.

This clonotype was recorded once. The rearrangement uses TRBV20-1 and TRBJ2-7, with TRBD2 matching over 9 bases. The junction had 10 bases not matched to a gene; V was cut back by 2 bases and J by 5 bases. Germline CDR1 is DFQATT and CDR2 is SNEGSKA (reference sequence). The length of the CDR3 is 15 residues. This CDR3 is CSARLPSGKKNEQYF. The CDR3 DNA sequence: TGCAGTGCTAGACTCCCTAGCGGGAAAAAGAACGAGCAGTACTTC.

The rearrangement joins TRBV2 to TRBJ2-1, with D perhaps TRBD2 (6 bases). From germline, CDR1 is SNHLY and CDR2 FYNNEI. The CDR3 runs 15 residues. The V end lost 2 bases, the J end lost 4 bases, and 12 bases lay between the germline ends. The CDR3 here is CASSESLAQYNEQFF. The DNA for the CDR3 is TGTGCCAGCAGTGAAAGTCTAGCGCAGTACAATGAGCAGTTCTTC.

In its sample, this clonotype was seen once. CDR3 bases: TGTGCCAGCAGCTTAGTGGGACTACACGGGGAGACCCAGTACTTC. Its protein product is CASSLVGLHGETQYF. V usage is TRBV7-9 and J usage is TRBJ2-5, with 7 bases matching TRBD2. The CDR3 totals 15 residues. The V gene end was trimmed by 1 base and the J gene end by 5 bases; junction bases not matched to a gene: 7. The germline CDR1 and CDR2 sequences are SEHNR and FQNEAQ (reference sequence). Looking up the rest from reference TRBV7-9 and TRBJ2-5 gives the full variable domain: DTGVSQNPRHKITKRGQNVTFRCDPISEHNRLYWYRQTLGQGPEFLTYFQNEAQLEKSRLLSDRFSAERPKGSFSTLEIQRTEQGDSAMYLCASSLVGLHGETQYFGPGTRLLVL.

The rearrangement joins TRBV15 to TRBJ2-1; TRBD1 matches at 8 bases. The V gene end was trimmed by 1 base and the J gene end by 3 bases; junction bases not matched to a gene: 5. In germline, CDR1 is LNHNV, CDR2 YYDKDF (reference sequence). The CDR3 has 16 residues. The CDR3 sequence: CATSRGSRGLYNEQFF. CDR3 nucleotides: TGTGCCACCAGCAGAGGGTCCAGGGGGCTCTACAATGAGCAGTTCTTC.

The V and J genes are TRBV11-2 and TRBJ2-2, with TRBD2 identical over 7 bases. There are 15 residues in the CDR3. Losses at the gene ends were 5 bases for V and 2 bases for J; bases not matched to a gene: 5. Germline V CDR1 and CDR2: SGHAT, FQNNGV. The CDR3 DNA sequence: TGTGCCAGCAGCGTAAGCGGGACTAACACCGGGGAGCTGTTTTTT. This sequence encodes CASSVSGTNTGELFF.

This clonotype appeared once. The chain recombines TRBV2 with TRBJ1-4; 9 nucleotides align to TRBD1. Germline CDR1 is SNHLY and CDR2 is FYNNEI. This CDR3 has 13 amino acids. V lost 9 bases to trimming and J lost 8 bases; unmatched junction nucleotides: 7. This CDR3 reads CARRDRESEKLFF. The CDR3 DNA follows: TGTGCCAGAAGGGACAGGGAATCGGAAAAACTGTTTTTT.

The chain combines TRBV28 with TRBJ2-1; TRBD2 matches 7 bases. V lost 5 bases, J lost 5 bases, and 6 bases stayed unmatched. CDR3 size: 14 residues. Germline CDR1 is MDHEN and CDR2 is SYDVKM. This CDR3 reads CASSKSGANNEQFF. The CDR3 DNA reads TGTGCCAGCAGTAAAAGCGGGGCGAACAATGAGCAGTTCTTC.

The chain carries TRBV12-3 or TRBV12-4 and TRBJ2-7, with TRBD2 matching over 11 bases. CDR3 size: 14 residues. The V and J ends lost 6 bases and 3 bases, in that order; junction bases with no gene match: 4. CDR3 in DNA: TGTGCCAGCAGACTAGCGGGGGAGAGCTACGAGCAGTACTTC. The encoded protein is CASRLAGESYEQYF.

V usage is TRBV7-9 and J usage is TRBJ2-1; D gene unclear. CDR3 length: 16 residues. Trimming shortened V by 5 bases and J by 4 bases, and 18 bases separated the two germline ends. The V gene's germline CDR1 is SEHNR and CDR2 FQNEAQ (reference sequence). In DNA, the CDR3 is TGTGCCAGCAGCCCGAGGCGTAGTCTTTTTTACAATGAGCAGTTCTTC. Translating it yields CASSPRRSLFYNEQFF.

The V and J genes are TRBV28 and TRBJ2-1, with 7 nucleotides matching TRBD1. The CDR3 extends over 14 amino acids. Germline V gene data show CDR1 as MDHEN and CDR2 as SYDVKM. V lost 5 bases to trimming and J lost 7 bases; unmatched junction nucleotides: 8. CDR3 region: CASSPEDRRNEQFF. In DNA form, the CDR3 reads TGTGCCAGCAGTCCGGAGGACAGGAGAAATGAGCAGTTCTTC. The full variable domain, completed using reference TRBV28 and TRBJ2-1, is DVKVTQSSRYLVKRTGEKVFLECVQDMDHENMFWYRQDPGLGLRLIYFSYDVKMKEKGDIPEGYSVSREKKERFSLILESASTNQTSMYLCASSPEDRRNEQFFGPGTRLTVL.

The J gene is TRBJ2-2, the V gene TRBV29-1, with unresolved D. The CDR3 extends over 12 amino acids. With 3 bases removed from V and 4 bases from J, the gap between germline ends came to 6 bases. Looked up from germline, CDR1 is SQVTM and CDR2 is ANQGSEA. The CDR3 reads CSVEGITGELFF. The CDR3 nucleotides are TGCAGCGTTGAGGGTATCACCGGGGAGCTGTTTTTT.

The chain couples TRBV28 to TRBJ1-5; TRBD1 is a possible D gene (5 bases). V gave up 3 bases and J gave up 7 bases, with 10 bases separating them. CDR3 length equals 13 residues. Germline V gene lookup returns CDR1 MDHEN and CDR2 SYDVKM. The CDR3 reads CASSFGGPQPQHF. The CDR3 DNA follows: TGTGCCAGCAGTTTTGGGGGTCCCCAGCCCCAGCATTTT.

This chain links TRBV19 with TRBJ2-7; a possible D gene is TRBD1 (5 bases). Trimming cost V 5 bases and J 5 bases, with 22 bases left between them. In germline, CDR1 is LNHDA, CDR2 SQIVND (reference sequence). This CDR3 has 16 amino acids. The CDR3 DNA follows: TGTGCCAGTAGTGGGTGTGACAGTCAAAGATGGAACGAGCAGTACTTC. Translating gives CASSGCDSQRWNEQYF.

The chain is built from TRBV29-1 and TRBJ1-1, with TRBD1 matching 9 bases. CDR3 length equals 13 residues. Germline-derived CDR1 and CDR2 are SQVTM and ANQGSEA. Trimming removed 7 bases from V and 1 base from J; junction bases left unmatched: 4. The CDR3 here is CSAATGGNTEAFF. The CDR3 DNA follows: TGCAGCGCCGCGACAGGGGGGAACACTGAAGCTTTCTTT.

The V and J genes are TRBV18 and TRBJ2-5, with 10 bases fitting TRBD2. The V gene end was trimmed by 2 bases and the J gene end by 1 base; junction bases not matched to a gene: 4. CDR3 length equals 16 residues. CDR1 and CDR2 from the germline V gene are KGHSH and LQKENI. DNA for the CDR3: TGTGCCAGCTCACCAGCCACTAGCGGGGTCCAAGAGACCCAGTACTTC. Residues: CASSPATSGVQETQYF.